The T cell receptor (beta chain) described here comes from a study of T cells after posttransplantation cyclophosphamide. Treatment was busulfan-fludarabine conditioning, a marrow graft, and cyclophosphamide on days +3 and +4. Using immunoSEQ multiplex PCR, the repertoire was profiled, and TCRdb retains in-frame clones only, with some absent. The sample contains tens of thousands of clones, none of them singletons. This clone was found many times. Trimming removed 2 bases at V and 0 bases at J, with 14 bases between. From germline, CDR1 is MRHNA and CDR2 SNTAGT. The CDR3 length is 17 residues. The chain links TRBV6-4 to TRBJ1-5; D is possibly TRBD1 (6 bases). The sample in question was PBMCs, obtained after allogeneic stem cell transplant with posttransplant cyclophosphamide. The receptor was isolated from a male patient aged 18-29 years who received an allogeneic stem cell transplant from a related donor, was CMV-positive, and had no GVHD. T cells may partly derive from the graft donor. CDR3 protein: CASSDPEQGYSNQPQHF. CDR3 DNA: TGTGCCAGCAGTGACCCAGAACAGGGCTATAGCAATCAGCCCCAGCATTTT.